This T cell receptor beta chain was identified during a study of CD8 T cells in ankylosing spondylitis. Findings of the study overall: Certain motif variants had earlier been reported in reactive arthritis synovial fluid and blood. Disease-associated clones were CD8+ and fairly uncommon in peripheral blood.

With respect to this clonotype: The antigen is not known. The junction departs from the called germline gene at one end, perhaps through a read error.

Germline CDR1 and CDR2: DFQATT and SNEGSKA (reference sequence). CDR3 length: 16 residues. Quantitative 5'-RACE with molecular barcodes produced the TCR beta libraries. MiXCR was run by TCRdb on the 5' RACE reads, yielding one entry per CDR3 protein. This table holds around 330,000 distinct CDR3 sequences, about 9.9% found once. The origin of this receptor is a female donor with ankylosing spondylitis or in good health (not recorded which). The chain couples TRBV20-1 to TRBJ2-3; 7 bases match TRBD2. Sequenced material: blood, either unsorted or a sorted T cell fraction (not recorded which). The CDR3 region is CCAATRLAWGTDTQYF. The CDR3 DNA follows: TGCTGTGCTGCTACGAGACTAGCCTGGGGCACAGATACGCAGTATTTT.